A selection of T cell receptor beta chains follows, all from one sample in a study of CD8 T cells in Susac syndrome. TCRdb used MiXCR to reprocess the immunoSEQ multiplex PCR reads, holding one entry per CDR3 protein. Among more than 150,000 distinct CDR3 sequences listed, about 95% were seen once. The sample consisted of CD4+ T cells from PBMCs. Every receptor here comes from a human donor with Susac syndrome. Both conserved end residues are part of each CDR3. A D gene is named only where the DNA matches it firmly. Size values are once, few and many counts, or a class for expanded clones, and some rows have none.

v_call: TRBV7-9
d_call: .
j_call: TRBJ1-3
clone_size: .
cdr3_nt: TGTGCCAGCAGCTTAGTGTCGCAGGGACGGGGAAACACCATATATTTT
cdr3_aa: CASSLVSQGRGNTIYF

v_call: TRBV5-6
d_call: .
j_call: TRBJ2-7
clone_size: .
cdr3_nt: TGTGCCAGCAGCGTCCGAAGCGAGCAGTACTTC
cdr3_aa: CASSVRSEQYF

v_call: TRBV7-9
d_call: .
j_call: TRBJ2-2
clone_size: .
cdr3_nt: TGTGCCAGCAGCTTGTTGCGGGGGAACACCGGGGAGCTGTTTTTT
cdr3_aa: CASSLLRGNTGELFF

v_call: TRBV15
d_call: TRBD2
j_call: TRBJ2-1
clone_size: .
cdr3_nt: TGTGCCACCAGCAGCGGGGGGGAGAATGAGCAGTTCTTC
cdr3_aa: CATSSGGENEQFF

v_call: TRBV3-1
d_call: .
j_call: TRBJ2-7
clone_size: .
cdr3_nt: TGTGCCAGCAGCCAGAATGGGCTGGAGCAGTACTTC
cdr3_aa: CASSQNGLEQYF

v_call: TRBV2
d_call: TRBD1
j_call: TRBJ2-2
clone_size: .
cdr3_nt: TGTGCCAGCAGTGAATTGAGGGGACAGGTCCCGAGCACCGGGGAGCTGTTTTTT
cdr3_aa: CASSELRGQVPSTGELFF

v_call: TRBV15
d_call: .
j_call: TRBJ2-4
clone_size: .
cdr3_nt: TGTGCCACCAGCAGAGATCGCGGGGCAGACATTCAGTACTTC
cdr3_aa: CATSRDRGADIQYF

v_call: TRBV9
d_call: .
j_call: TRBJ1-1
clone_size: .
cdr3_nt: TGTGCCAGCAGCGTAGCGGACAACTTGAACACTGAAGCTTTCTTT
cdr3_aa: CASSVADNLNTEAFF

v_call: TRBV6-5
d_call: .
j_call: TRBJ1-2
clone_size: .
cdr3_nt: TGTGCCAGCAGTCCAGTCAGGGACTATGGCTACACCTTC
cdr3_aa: CASSPVRDYGYTF

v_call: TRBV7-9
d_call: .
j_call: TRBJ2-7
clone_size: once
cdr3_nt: TGTGCCAGCAGCTTAGAGAAAGCTGCCCAGCAGTACTTC
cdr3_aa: CASSLEKAAQQYF

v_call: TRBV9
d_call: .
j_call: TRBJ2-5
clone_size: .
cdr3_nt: TGTGCCAGCAGCCCTGGCGGGGTCGTAGGAGAGACCCAGTACTTC
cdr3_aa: CASSPGGVVGETQYF

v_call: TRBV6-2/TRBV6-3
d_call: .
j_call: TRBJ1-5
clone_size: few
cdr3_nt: TGTGCCAGCAGTTCCACGAATCAGCCCCAGCATTTT
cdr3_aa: CASSSTNQPQHF

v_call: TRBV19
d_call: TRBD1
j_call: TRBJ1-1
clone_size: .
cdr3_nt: TGTGCCAGTAGTCTTCAAGACAGGGCCAACACTGAAGCTTTCTTT
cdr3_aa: CASSLQDRANTEAFF

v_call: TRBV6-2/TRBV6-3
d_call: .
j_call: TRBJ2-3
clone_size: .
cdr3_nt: TGTGCCAGCAGAACCGGGACTGGGAGAAATACGCAGTATTTT
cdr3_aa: CASRTGTGRNTQYF

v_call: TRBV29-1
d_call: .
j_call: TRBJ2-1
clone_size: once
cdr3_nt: TGCAGCGTTGCAACTAGCCCTGCCAGCAATGAGCAGTTCTTC
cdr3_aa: CSVATSPASNEQFF

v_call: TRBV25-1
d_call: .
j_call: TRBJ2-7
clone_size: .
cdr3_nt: TGTGCCAGCAGCTTCAAGGGCACCCTGTACTTC
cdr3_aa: CASSFKGTLYF

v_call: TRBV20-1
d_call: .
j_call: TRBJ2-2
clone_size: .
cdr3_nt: TGCAGTGCTAGAGATGGGGTCGTAGGGGAGCTGTTTTTT
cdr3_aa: CSARDGVVGELFF

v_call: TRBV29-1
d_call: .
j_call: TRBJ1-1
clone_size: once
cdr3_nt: TGCAGCGCCAAACCTGACAGGACAGCTTTCTTT
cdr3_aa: CSAKPDRTAFF

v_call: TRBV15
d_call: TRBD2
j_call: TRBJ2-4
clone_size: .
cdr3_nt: TGTGCCACCAGCAGAGGGGGCGGGGGTCGCCAAGGCATTCAGTACTTC
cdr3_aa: CATSRGGGGRQGIQYF

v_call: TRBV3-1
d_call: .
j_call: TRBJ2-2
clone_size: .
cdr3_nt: TGTGCCAGCAGCCCAAGGGGCAGGGCGCTCGGGGAGCTGTTTTTT
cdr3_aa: CASSPRGRALGELFF

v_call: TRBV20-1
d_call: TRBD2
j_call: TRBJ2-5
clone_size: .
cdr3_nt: TGCAGTGCTCCCGGGGGGGCCCAAGAGACCCAGTACTTC
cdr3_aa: CSAPGGAQETQYF

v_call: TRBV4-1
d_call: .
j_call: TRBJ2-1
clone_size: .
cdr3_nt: TGCGCCAGCAGCCAAGAGCCCAGGGGAAGCTCCTACAATGAGCAGTTCTTC
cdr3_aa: CASSQEPRGSSYNEQFF

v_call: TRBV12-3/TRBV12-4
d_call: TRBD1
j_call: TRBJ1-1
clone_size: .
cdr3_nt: TGTGCCAGCAGCCAGGGGGCCGGAGGTGCTTTCTTT
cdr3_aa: CASSQGAGGAFF

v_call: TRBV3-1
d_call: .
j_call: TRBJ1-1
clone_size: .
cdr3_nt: TGTGCCAGCAGCCAAGGTCGTATTGAAGCTTTCTTT
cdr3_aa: CASSQGRIEAFF

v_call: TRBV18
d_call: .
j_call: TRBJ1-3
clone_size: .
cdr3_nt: TGTGCCAGCTCCCGGGACCCGTCCTCTGGAAACACCATATATTTT
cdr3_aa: CASSRDPSSGNTIYF

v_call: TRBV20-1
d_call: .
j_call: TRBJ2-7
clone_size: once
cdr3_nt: TGCAGTGCTACCGCCGGGCAGGGGGGGGCCTACGAGCAGTACTTC
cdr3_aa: CSATAGQGGAYEQYF

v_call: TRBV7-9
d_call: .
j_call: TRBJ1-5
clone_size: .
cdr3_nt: TGTGCCAGCAGTTTTCTGCAGGATCAGCCCCAGCATTTT
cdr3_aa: CASSFLQDQPQHF

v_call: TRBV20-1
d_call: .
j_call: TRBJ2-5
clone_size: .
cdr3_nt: TGCAGTGCTAGAACCTTGGGTGAGACCCAGTACTTC
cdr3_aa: CSARTLGETQYF

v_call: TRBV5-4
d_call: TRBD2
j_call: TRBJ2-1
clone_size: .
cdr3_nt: TGTGCCAGCAGTCTTAGCGGGGGGGCCTCCGGTGAGCAGTTCTTC
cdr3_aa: CASSLSGGASGEQFF

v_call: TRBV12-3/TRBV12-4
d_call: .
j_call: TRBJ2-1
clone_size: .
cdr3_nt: TGTGCCAGCTCCCTAGGGAACTACAATGAGCAGTTCTTC
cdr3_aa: CASSLGNYNEQFF

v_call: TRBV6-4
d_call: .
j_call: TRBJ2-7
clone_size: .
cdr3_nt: TGTGCCAGCAGTGGGCGAGGTTCCTACGAGCAGTACTTC
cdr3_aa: CASSGRGSYEQYF

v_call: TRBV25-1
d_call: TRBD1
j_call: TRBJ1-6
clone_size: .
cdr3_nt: TGTGCCAGCAACCCCGGGACAGGGTATTCACCCCTCCACTTT
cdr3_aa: CASNPGTGYSPLHF

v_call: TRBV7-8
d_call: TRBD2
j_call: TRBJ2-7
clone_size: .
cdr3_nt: TGTGCCAGCAGCTTAACAGCGGGGGGGGTCTACGAGCAGTACTTC
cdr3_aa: CASSLTAGGVYEQYF

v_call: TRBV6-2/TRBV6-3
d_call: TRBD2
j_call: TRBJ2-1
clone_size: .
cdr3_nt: TGTGCCAGCCGGTTACTAGCGGGGACCTCCTACAATGAGCAGTTCTTC
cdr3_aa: CASRLLAGTSYNEQFF

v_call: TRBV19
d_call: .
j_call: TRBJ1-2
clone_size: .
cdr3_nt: TGTGCCAGTAGGTGGGTTAACTCGTACAACTATGGCTACACCTTC
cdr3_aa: CASRWVNSYNYGYTF

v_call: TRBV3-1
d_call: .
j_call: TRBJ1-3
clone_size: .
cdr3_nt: TGTGCCAGCAGCCAACGAGGGGGCTCTGGAAACACCATATATTTT
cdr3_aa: CASSQRGGSGNTIYF

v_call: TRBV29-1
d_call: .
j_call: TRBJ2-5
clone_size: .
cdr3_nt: TGCAGCGTTGAAACTCCCTCGCAGGGTCAAGAGACCCAGTACTTC
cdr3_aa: CSVETPSQGQETQYF

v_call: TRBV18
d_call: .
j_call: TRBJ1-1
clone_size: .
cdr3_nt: TGTGCCAGCTCACCAAAGGTTAACACTGAAGCTTTCTTT
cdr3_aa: CASSPKVNTEAFF

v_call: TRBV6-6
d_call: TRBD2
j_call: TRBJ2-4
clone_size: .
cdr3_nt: TGTGCCAGCAGTTACTCGCCCCTGGCGGGGGTGTACTTC
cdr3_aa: CASSYSPLAGVYF

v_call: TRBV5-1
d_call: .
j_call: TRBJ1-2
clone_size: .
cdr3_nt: TGCGCCAGCAGCCCTTCAGACAGGAACTATGGCTACACCTTC
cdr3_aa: CASSPSDRNYGYTF

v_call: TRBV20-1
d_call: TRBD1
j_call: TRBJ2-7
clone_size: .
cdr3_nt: TGCAGTGCTAGTGACAGGGGTGCCTCCTACGAGCAGTACTTC
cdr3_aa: CSASDRGASYEQYF

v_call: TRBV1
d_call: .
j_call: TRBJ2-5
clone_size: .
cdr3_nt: TGCACCAGCAGCCAGCGGGCGTGGGCTAGCGGGGGGCAAGAGACCCAGTACTTC
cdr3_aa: CTSSQRAWASGGQETQYF

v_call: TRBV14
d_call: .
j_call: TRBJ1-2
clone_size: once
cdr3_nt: TGTGCCAGCAGCCAATTCGGTCTGGTTGGCTACACCTTC
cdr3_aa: CASSQFGLVGYTF

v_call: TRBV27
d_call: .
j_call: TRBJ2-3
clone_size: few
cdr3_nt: TGTGCCAGCAGTTTACTCGCGGGGGCTGGAGATACGCAGTATTTT
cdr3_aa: CASSLLAGAGDTQYF

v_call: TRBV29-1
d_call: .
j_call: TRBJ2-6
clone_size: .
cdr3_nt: TGCAGCGTTCTGGGTGCGGGGGCCAACGTCCTGACTTTC
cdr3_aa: CSVLGAGANVLTF

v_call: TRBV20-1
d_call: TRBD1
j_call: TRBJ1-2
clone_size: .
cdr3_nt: TGCAGTGCTAGTAGGGGAGGACAGGTAGTCTTCCACTTC
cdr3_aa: CSASRGGQVVFHF

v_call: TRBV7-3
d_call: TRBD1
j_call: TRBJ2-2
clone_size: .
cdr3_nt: TGTGCCAGCAGCTTAATGGGACAGGCCCCCGCGAACACCGGGGAGCTGTTTTTT
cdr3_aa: CASSLMGQAPANTGELFF

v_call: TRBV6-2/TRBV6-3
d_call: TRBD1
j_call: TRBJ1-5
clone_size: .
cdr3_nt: TGTGCCAGCAGTCCCGCGGCTGACAGGGACTTATATAGCAATCAGCCCCAGCATTTT
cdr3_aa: CASSPAADRDLYSNQPQHF

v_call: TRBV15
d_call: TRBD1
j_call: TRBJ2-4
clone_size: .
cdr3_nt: TGTGCCACCAGCAGAGCACGTTTACAGGGGAACATTCAGTACTTC
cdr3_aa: CATSRARLQGNIQYF